These 32 T cell receptor beta chains originate from one sample sequenced in a study of T-cell reconstitution after alpha-beta-depleted transplantation in children. The library targeted TCRbeta and was prepared with unique molecular identifiers. TCRdb redid the calling of the PCR reads with MiXCR, one entry per CDR3 protein. The sample lists about 900,000 distinct CDR3 sequences; roughly 29% were seen once. The source was PBMCs, mostly from graft donor cells, collected 360 days after TCRalphabeta/CD19-depleted stem cell transplant. The receptors derive from a boy under two years old who had a stem cell transplant for SCID, so the T cells may come from the graft donor.

This clonotype was detected a few times. The chain couples TRBV20-1 to TRBJ2-7; 9 bases line up with TRBD2. CDR3 length: 12 residues. From germline, CDR1 is DFQATT and CDR2 SNEGSKA (reference sequence). The junction had 8 bases not matched to a gene; V was cut back by 5 bases and J by 9 bases. The CDR3 here is CSALAGSNVQYF. The CDR3 nucleotides are TGCAGTGCTCTAGCGGGGTCTAACGTGCAGTACTTC.

This clonotype turned up a few times. This chain connects TRBV15 to TRBJ2-2, with 9 bases aligning to TRBD1. CDR1 is LNHNV and CDR2 is YYDKDF in the germline V gene (reference sequence). J was trimmed by 2 bases and V by 1 base; bases with no gene match: 2. The CDR3 is 16 residues long. In DNA form, the CDR3 reads TGTGCCACCAGCAGAGCACAGGGGGCAAACACCGGGGAGCTGTTTTTT. Protein product: CATSRAQGANTGELFF.

This clonotype was counted between two and nine times. Here the CDR3 DNA reads TGTGCCAGCAGTTTTAGAGGACAGGGGAACACCGGGGAGCTGTTTTTT. Encoded protein: CASSFRGQGNTGELFF. The chain recombines TRBV12-3 or TRBV12-4 with TRBJ2-2; TRBD1 matches at 8 bases. After removal of 3 bases from V and 1 base from J, the junction contained 4 bases not matched to a gene. CDR3 length: 16 residues.

A few counts support this clonotype. The chain is built from TRBV3-1 and TRBJ2-7; the D is unclear. This CDR3 has 14 residues. Germline V lookup: CDR1 LGHDT, CDR2 YNNKEL (reference sequence). Trimming removed 0 bases from V and 7 bases from J, with 13 bases in between. The CDR3 region has the DNA TGTGCCAGCAGCCAAGAGGCCGGGCCCCAGGAGCAGTACTTC. Translating gives CASSQEAGPQEQYF.

This clonotype has just a few counts. The rearrangement uses TRBV12-3 or TRBV12-4 and TRBJ2-2, with 10 bases matching TRBD1. The ends lost 5 bases at V and 7 bases at J; junction bases unmatched: 13. The CDR3 length is 17 residues. CDR3 amino acids: CASSPGQGFGRDGELFF. The CDR3 nucleotides read TGTGCCAGCAGTCCGGGACAGGGGTTCGGCAGAGACGGGGAGCTGTTTTTT.

The CDR3 DNA follows: TGCGCCCGGGGAATATCTCGCTCTGGAAACACCATATATTTT. Protein product: CARGISRSGNTIYF. This chain joins TRBV5-1 and TRBJ1-3, with D hard to call. V dropped 10 bases and J dropped 0 bases, with 14 bases sitting between them. CDR3 length equals 14 residues. Germline CDR1 SGHRS, CDR2 YFSETQ. Full variable domain (rest looked up from reference TRBV5-1 and TRBJ1-3): KAGVTQTPRYLIKTRGQQVTLSCSPISGHRSVSWYQQTPGQGLQFLFEYFSETQRNKGNFPGRFSGRQFSNSRSEMNVSTLELGDSALYLCARGISRSGNTIYFGEGSWLTVV.

The CDR3 sequence: CSVVRTYEQYF. In nucleotides, the CDR3 is TGCAGCGTAGTCCGGACCTACGAGCAGTACTTC. V and J are TRBV29-1 and TRBJ2-7, with no clear D. This CDR3 is 11 amino acids long. Between the trimmed V and J ends, which lost 6 bases and 2 bases, there was a span of 8 bases. The germline V gene encodes CDR1 SQVTM and CDR2 ANQGSEA.

This clonotype has just a few counts. CDR3 sequence reads: CASRFLSTSYNEQFF. In DNA, the CDR3 is TGTGCCAGCAGATTTTTAAGCACGTCCTACAATGAGCAGTTCTTC. The V gene is TRBV12-3 or TRBV12-4, the J gene TRBJ2-1; D is unclear. CDR3 length: 15 residues. V was shortened by 6 bases and J by 1 base, with 13 bases between the two germline ends.

The chain recombines TRBV20-1 with TRBJ2-1; D unclear. Trimming took 3 bases from V and 6 from J, leaving 6 bases between them. Germline V CDR1 and CDR2: DFQATT, SNEGSKA (reference sequence). The CDR3 length is 11 residues. CDR3 sequence (DNA): TGCAGTGCTAGCCGCATCAATGAGCAGTTCTTC. Encoded protein: CSASRINEQFF.

V and J are TRBV9 and TRBJ2-3; 8 positions agree with TRBD1. Looked up from germline, CDR1 is SGDLS and CDR2 is YYNGEE. Trimming removed 3 bases from V and 4 bases from J; junction bases left unmatched: 4. CDR3 size: 14 residues. The chain's CDR3 is CASSADRAADTQYF. For the CDR3, the DNA is TGTGCCAGCAGCGCGGACAGGGCCGCAGATACGCAGTATTTT.

The genes are TRBV10-3 and TRBJ2-1; perhaps TRBD1 as D (6 bases). The CDR3 is 15 residues long. Trimming removed 0 bases at V and 7 bases at J, with 13 bases between. CDR1 is ENHRY and CDR2 is SYGVKD in the germline V gene. The CDR3 nucleotides read TGTGCCATCAGTGAGTCAGACAGGTTAGGGAATGAGCAGTTCTTC. The encoded protein is CAISESDRLGNEQFF.

V and J are TRBV20-1 and TRBJ1-4; unclear D gene. The CDR3 extends over 13 amino acids. V lost 3 bases, J lost 8 bases, and 13 bases lay in between. Germline CDR1 is DFQATT and CDR2 is SNEGSKA (reference sequence). CDR3 nucleotide sequence: TGCAGTGCTAGGGGCGACGTTGGAGAAAAACTGTTTTTT. Amino acids: CSARGDVGEKLFF.

The chain recombines TRBV12-3 or TRBV12-4 with TRBJ2-1; the match to TRBD2 covers 9 bases. J gave up 2 bases and V 6 bases, and 11 bases lay outside the gene matches. CDR3 length: 17 residues. The CDR3 DNA is TGTGCCAGCAGCCCTGTAGCGGGGGTTGGTACCTACAATGAGCAGTTCTTC. It is translated as CASSPVAGVGTYNEQFF.

This clonotype occurred a few times. This chain connects TRBV20-1 to TRBJ2-3; maybe TRBD2 (6 bases). Germline CDR1 and CDR2: DFQATT and SNEGSKA (reference sequence). V was pared by 5 bases and J by 0 bases, with 15 bases between. The CDR3 is 15 residues long. This chain's CDR3 is CSAAAGTRSTDTQYF. The CDR3 bases are TGCAGTGCTGCAGCCGGGACTCGGAGCACAGATACGCAGTATTTT.

This chain uses TRBV28 with TRBJ2-1; the D is unclear. Trimming cost V 1 base and J 7 bases, with 8 bases left between them. The CDR3 contains 13 residues. Germline loops: CDR1 MDHEN, CDR2 SYDVKM. The CDR3 reads CASSLYTGNEQFF. For the CDR3, the DNA is TGTGCCAGCAGTTTATATACTGGTAATGAGCAGTTCTTC.

The chain couples TRBV28 to TRBJ1-2; no firm D call. V shed 5 bases and J shed 8 bases, with 15 bases lying between them. Per the germline V gene, CDR1 is MDHEN and CDR2 is SYDVKM. The CDR3 is 13 amino acids. CDR3 in amino acids: CASSPRISEGYTF. Here the CDR3 DNA reads TGTGCCAGCAGTCCGCGGATCTCAGAAGGCTACACCTTC.

This rearrangement joins TRBV5-1 to TRBJ2-7, with TRBD2 matching 9 bases. From germline, CDR1 is SGHRS and CDR2 YFSETQ. The CDR3 has 16 amino acids. Trimming cost V 1 base and J 7 bases; bases outside gene matches: 12. This CDR3 reads CASSLLGGGAPSEQYF. The CDR3 coding sequence is TGCGCCAGCAGCTTGTTGGGCGGGGGGGCTCCATCTGAGCAGTACTTC. Based on the CDR3 plus reference TRBV5-1 and TRBJ2-7, the full variable domain is KAGVTQTPRYLIKTRGQQVTLSCSPISGHRSVSWYQQTPGQGLQFLFEYFSETQRNKGNFPGRFSGRQFSNSRSEMNVSTLELGDSALYLCASSLLGGGAPSEQYFGPGTRLTVT.

This CDR3 is CSASPMTSGETQYF. The CDR3 DNA is TGCAGTGCTAGCCCTATGACTAGCGGGGAGACCCAGTACTTC. The chain joins TRBV20-1 to TRBJ2-5; 10 bases are a match to TRBD2. The germline V gene encodes CDR1 DFQATT and CDR2 SNEGSKA (reference sequence). The CDR3 length is 14 residues. J gave up 5 bases and V 3 bases, and 6 bases lay outside the gene matches.

This clonotype appeared a few times. J is TRBJ2-3 and V is TRBV20-1; perhaps TRBD1 as D (6 bases). The V and J ends lost 2 bases and 4 bases respectively, with 31 bases between them. This CDR3 comprises 20 residues. CDR1 and CDR2 (germline): DFQATT, SNEGSKA (reference sequence). CDR3 protein: CSARPPLGPSTGYHADTQYF. The CDR3 DNA sequence: TGCAGTGCTAGACCTCCCCTTGGCCCCAGCACAGGGTATCATGCAGATACGCAGTATTTT.

The J gene is TRBJ2-3, the V gene TRBV19, with unresolved D. Per the germline V gene, CDR1 is LNHDA and CDR2 is SQIVND (reference sequence). The CDR3 consists of 13 residues. V lost 0 bases, J lost 8 bases, and 9 bases lay in between. The CDR3 is CASSIDGISTQYF. The CDR3 DNA follows: TGTGCCAGTAGTATAGATGGGATCAGTACGCAGTATTTT.

This clonotype was counted between two and nine times. This rearrangement joins TRBV12-3 or TRBV12-4 to TRBJ1-2, with D tentatively TRBD1 (6 bases). The CDR3 spans 16 residues. V gave up 5 bases and J gave up 0 bases, with 16 bases separating them. This chain's CDR3 is CASSLQGRLANYGYTF. Here the CDR3 DNA reads TGTGCCAGCAGTCTACAGGGCCGTTTAGCTAACTATGGCTACACCTTC.

A few counts support this clonotype. The rearrangement links TRBV21-1 to TRBJ1-6; the listed D gene, TRBD1, was not tested against the DNA. TRBV21-1 counts as a pseudogene. The CDR3 extends over 9 amino acids. The chain's CDR3 is CASSRSSGF. CDR3 sequence (DNA): TGTGCCAGCAGCCGATCCTCCGGGTTT.

The DNA of the CDR3 is TGTGCCAGCAGTTACTCGTATGAGTCCACAGATACGCAGTATTTT. Its translation: CASSYSYESTDTQYF. This sequence joins TRBV6-5 and TRBJ2-3; D gene uncertain. The CDR3 loop spans 15 amino acids. The V gene lost 0 bases and the J gene lost 2 bases, with 9 bases spanning the gap. Germline CDR1 MNHEY, CDR2 SVGAGI.

V and J are TRBV15 and TRBJ2-5; the D is unclear. This CDR3 contains 15 residues. CDR1 LNHNV and CDR2 YYDKDF come from the germline V gene (reference sequence). V was clipped by 0 bases and J by 0 bases, with 8 bases between them. The CDR3 loop reads CATSRDGTYQETQYF. The CDR3 bases are TGTGCCACCAGCAGAGATGGAACGTACCAAGAGACCCAGTACTTC.

The V gene is TRBV12-3 or TRBV12-4, the J gene TRBJ2-4; D not resolved. The CDR3 has 16 amino acids. Trimming took 7 bases from V and 0 from J, leaving 16 bases between them. In DNA, the CDR3 is TGTGCCAGCAACAAAGAGGACCCATTAGCCAAAAACATTCAGTACTTC. Its protein is CASNKEDPLAKNIQYF.

The chain employs TRBV15 and TRBJ2-1; the D is unclear. Trimming cost V 3 bases and J 1 base, with 10 bases left between them. CDR1 and CDR2 from the germline V gene are LNHNV and YYDKDF (reference sequence). CDR3 length equals 15 residues. The CDR3 DNA sequence: TGTGCCACCAGCAGGAGGAGCGTATCCTACAATGAGCAGTTCTTC. Its protein is CATSRRSVSYNEQFF.

This chain connects TRBV15 to TRBJ2-3; 9 positions match TRBD2. The CDR3 consists of 13 residues. V was clipped by 6 bases and J by 5 bases; unmatched bases: 3. Germline V gene sequence: CDR1 LNHNV, CDR2 YYDKDF (reference sequence). The CDR3 spells CATRAGGQDTQYF. The CDR3 DNA is TGTGCCACCAGGGCGGGGGGGCAAGATACGCAGTATTTT.

This clonotype was detected only a few times. The gene calls are TRBV7-9 and TRBJ2-1; D might be TRBD1 (5 bases). CDR3 size: 15 residues. The V gene lost 3 bases and the J gene lost 3 bases, with 12 bases spanning the gap. CDR1 and CDR2 from the germline V gene are SEHNR and FQNEAQ (reference sequence). CDR3 in DNA: TGTGCCAGCAGCTTGACGAGACAGATCTACAATGAGCAGTTCTTC. Residues: CASSLTRQIYNEQFF.

The table lists this clonotype with a few counts. The rearrangement uses TRBV6-2 or TRBV6-3 and TRBJ1-1; the D is unclear. The CDR3 has 15 residues. Trimming took 2 bases from V and 5 from J, leaving 15 bases between them. From germline, CDR1 is MNHEY and CDR2 SVGEGT. CDR3: CASSYGVPAGTEAFF. CDR3 DNA: TGTGCCAGCAGTTACGGGGTACCGGCCGGAACTGAAGCTTTCTTT.

The gene calls are TRBV4-2 and TRBJ2-1; 9 nucleotides match TRBD1. J lost 7 bases, V lost 4 bases, and 5 bases had no gene match. This CDR3 region has 14 residues. CDR1 is LGHNA and CDR2 is YNFKEQ in the germline V gene. The CDR3 bases are TGTGCCAGCAGCCCGGGGACAGGGAAGAATGAGCAGTTCTTC. This translates into CASSPGTGKNEQFF.

The chain combines TRBV20-1 with TRBJ2-5; TRBD2 matches at 11 bases. The germline V gene has CDR1 DFQATT and CDR2 SNEGSKA (reference sequence). The CDR3 totals 14 residues. V shed 4 bases, J shed 7 bases, and the junction held 8 bases outside the gene matches. The CDR3 DNA is TGCAGTGCTACGGGACTAGCGGATCCTCCGACCCAGTACTTC. It yields the protein CSATGLADPPTQYF.

The table lists this clonotype with a few counts. CDR3 sequence (DNA): TGTGCCAGCAGCGCCCCCGGGACAGGGGTCACCGGGGAGCTGTTTTTT. Encoded protein: CASSAPGTGVTGELFF. This chain joins TRBV9 and TRBJ2-2, with TRBD1 matching 10 bases. Trimming removed 3 bases from V and 4 bases from J; junction bases left unmatched: 6. Germline V gene sequence: CDR1 SGDLS, CDR2 YYNGEE. The CDR3 runs to 16 residues. Complete variable domain (other parts from reference TRBV9 and TRBJ2-2): DSGVTQTPKHLITATGQRVTLRCSPRSGDLSVYWYQQSLDQGLQFLIQYYNGEERAKGNILERFSAQQFPDLHSELNLSSLELGDSALYFCASSAPGTGVTGELFFGEGSRLTVL.